Following are 9 T cell receptor beta chains from one sample sequenced in a study of cytomegalovirus exposure and HLA in healthy donors. 60 Vbeta and 13 Jbeta primers were used in PCR. Assay: immunoSEQ multiplex PCR; the TCRdb copy retains only in-frame clones and omits some. The data show 140,000 or so clones, roughly three quarters seen once. The sample consisted of PBMCs. The receptor set was obtained from a man in his sixties in good health and CMV-seronegative.

CDR3 residues: CARSEARGPGELFF. DNA of the CDR3: TGTGCCAGGTCGGAGGCCAGGGGGCCCGGGGAGCTGTTTTTT. The rearrangement links TRBV2 to TRBJ2-2; 8 bases map to TRBD1. Germline assignment: CDR1 SNHLY and CDR2 FYNNEI. The CDR3 is 14 amino acids. Trimming at V came to 9 bases and at J to 6 bases, leaving 9 bases not matched to a gene.

This clone was detected a few times. This rearrangement joins TRBV2 to TRBJ1-5; 7 nucleotides line up with TRBD1. Losses at the gene ends were 2 bases for V and 4 bases for J; bases not matched to a gene: 5. This CDR3 is built from 15 residues. The germline V gene has CDR1 SNHLY and CDR2 FYNNEI. CDR3 amino acids: CASSELRGTNQPQHF. In DNA, the CDR3 is TGTGCCAGCAGTGAACTCAGGGGGACTAATCAGCCCCAGCATTTT.

This chain uses TRBV28 with TRBJ2-3; a weak D match, TRBD2 (6 bases). Germline values: CDR1 MDHEN, CDR2 SYDVKM. There are 13 residues in the CDR3. Trimming cost V 6 bases and J 2 bases, with 9 bases left between them. CDR3 in DNA: TGTGCCAGCAGCTTAGCGGCCACAGATACGCAGTATTTT. Translated: CASSLAATDTQYF.

This clone was found once. The chain links TRBV7-2 to TRBJ2-6, with 9 bases fitting TRBD2. CDR1 SGHTA and CDR2 FQGNSA come from the germline V gene. V lost 4 bases, J lost 3 bases, and 13 bases stayed unmatched. The CDR3 totals 19 residues. The chain's CDR3 is CASSSLQVREGLGANVLTF. CDR3 nucleotides: TGTGCCAGCAGCTCCCTCCAAGTGCGGGAGGGCCTTGGGGCCAACGTCCTGACTTTC.

V and J are TRBV5-1 and TRBJ2-7, with D possibly being TRBD1 (6 bases). Trimming shortened V by 0 bases and J by 2 bases, and 15 bases separated the two germline ends. The length of the CDR3 is 16 residues. Germline lookup yields CDR1 SGHRS and CDR2 YFSETQ. As DNA, the CDR3 is TGCGCCAGCAGCTTGGGGGCTGGACAGAGGGCCTACGAGCAGTACTTC. This codes for CASSLGAGQRAYEQYF.

This clone was counted once. V usage is TRBV4-1 and J usage is TRBJ1-5, with 9 bases fitting TRBD1. Germline V gene lookup returns CDR1 MGHRA and CDR2 YSYEKL. The CDR3 is 14 residues long. The junction had 3 bases not matched to a gene; V was cut back by 4 bases and J by 5 bases. The CDR3 DNA follows: TGCGCCAGCAGCCTGGGACAGGGAGATCAGCCCCAGCATTTT. Residues: CASSLGQGDQPQHF.

The rearrangement uses TRBV6-4 and TRBJ2-7, with TRBD2 matching 14 bases. Germline V gene lookup returns CDR1 MRHNA and CDR2 SNTAGT. The CDR3 is 20 residues long. With 6 bases clipped from V and 7 bases from J, the junction kept 23 bases outside the gene matches. CDR3 sequence: CASSGFPGLAGEQLVREQYF. In nucleotides, the CDR3 is TGTGCCAGCAGCGGTTTTCCGGGACTAGCGGGAGAACAGCTCGTGAGGGAGCAGTACTTC.

The chain is built from TRBV5-6 and TRBJ1-2; TRBD1 aligns across 8 bases. The CDR3 covers 15 residues. V lost 0 bases, J lost 7 bases, and 8 bases stayed unmatched. Per the germline V gene, CDR1 is SGHDT and CDR2 is YYEEEE. CDR3 nucleotide sequence: TGTGCCAGCAGCTTGGGGGGCAGGGGGCTGGGTGGCTACACCTTC. Protein product: CASSLGGRGLGGYTF. The variable domain in full, with the rest retrieved from reference TRBV5-6 and TRBJ1-2, is DAGVTQSPTHLIKTRGQQVTLRCSPKSGHDTVSWYQQALGQGPQFIFQYYEEEERQRGNFPDRFSGHQFPNYSSELNVNALLLGDSALYLCASSLGGRGLGGYTFGSGTRLTVV.

The chain has TRBV6-5 and TRBJ2-2; 10 bases align to TRBD2. J lost 5 bases, V lost 7 bases, and 7 bases had no gene match. This CDR3 has 15 residues. Germline values: CDR1 MNHEY, CDR2 SVGAGI. Written as DNA, the CDR3 is TGTGCCAGCAAAGGGCTAGCGGGAGTTACCGGGGAGCTGTTTTTT. It translates to CASKGLAGVTGELFF.